This T cell receptor beta chain was recovered during a study of cytomegalovirus exposure and HLA in healthy donors. Broader study findings: A later analysis reportedly identified an Asian-associated ancestry cluster as carrying fewer N-insertions than the roughly 700-donor mean. A later analysis found that most CMV-associated TCR beta chains appeared HLA-restricted. Presence/absence analyses rested on an assumption that sequencing depth was roughly uniform across donors.

This clone was recorded only once. Its antigen is still unknown. Primers for the PCR totalled 60 Vbeta and 13 Jbeta. Measured with immunoSEQ multiplex PCR; TCRdb has only the in-frame clones, and not every one. The sample carries 90,000 to 120,000 clones, around 69% recorded once. Germline V lookup: CDR1 LGHNA, CDR2 YNFKEQ. The ends were cut back, 5 bases at V and 8 bases at J, with 21 bases in the middle. CDR3 length equals 15 residues. This sequence joins TRBV4-2 and TRBJ1-2; D gene uncertain. Specimen: PBMCs. This sequence was found in a man between 18 and 35 years old in good health and CMV-seronegative. CDR3 sequence reads: CASSATAGPTRGYTF. The CDR3, as DNA: TGTGCCAGCAGCGCAACCGCGGGCCCCACAAGGGGCTACACCTTC.